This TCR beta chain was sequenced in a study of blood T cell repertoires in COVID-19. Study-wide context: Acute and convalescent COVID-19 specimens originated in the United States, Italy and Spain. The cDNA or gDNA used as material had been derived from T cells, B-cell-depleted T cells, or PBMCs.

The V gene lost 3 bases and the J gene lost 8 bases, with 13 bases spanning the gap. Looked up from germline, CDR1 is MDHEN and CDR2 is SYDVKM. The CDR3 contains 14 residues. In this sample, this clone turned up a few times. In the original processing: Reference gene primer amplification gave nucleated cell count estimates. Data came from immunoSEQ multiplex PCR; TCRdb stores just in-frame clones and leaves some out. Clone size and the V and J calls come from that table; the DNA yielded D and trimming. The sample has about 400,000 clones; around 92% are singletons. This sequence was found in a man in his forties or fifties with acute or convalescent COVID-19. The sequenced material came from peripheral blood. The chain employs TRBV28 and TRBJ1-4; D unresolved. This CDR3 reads CASSFRGRSEKLFF. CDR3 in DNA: TGTGCCAGCAGTTTTCGGGGAAGAAGCGAAAAACTGTTTTTT.